This entry concerns a single TCR beta chain. The data stem from a study of breast tumors, draining lymph nodes, adjacent tissues. Samples came from axillary lymph nodes draining the breast cancer. Germline V lookup: CDR1 SQVTM, CDR2 ANQGSEA. The CDR3 is made up of 13 amino acids. One entry per CDR3 protein, called by TCRdb with MiXCR from the multiplex PCR reads. The repertoire holds around 300,000 distinct CDR3 sequences, over 25% seen once, with about 1.2% in the top ten. Sample: axillary lymph node tissue. The chain is built from TRBV29-1 and TRBJ2-3, with 7 nucleotides matching TRBD1. The TCR sequence derives from a female donor with breast cancer. Some clones in this sample may be carry-over from other donors' samples. This CDR3 reads CSTSGTDTDTQYF. For the CDR3, the DNA is TGCAGTACCTCCGGGACAGACACAGATACGCAGTATTTT.